One T cell receptor (beta chain) is described in this entry. One junction end does not reproduce the germline sequence, and a read error may be involved. This CDR3 region has 12 residues. Germline CDR1 SGHAT, CDR2 FQNNGV. This sample was taken from a study of tumor-infiltrating lymphocytes in primary liver carcinoma. Study as a whole: Samples returned roughly 3.5 to 8 million productive TCRbeta reads, a yield that was similar across tissue types.

For blood RNA, unsorted whole blood served as the source, and germline DNA was extracted too. Synthesis of TCR beta cDNA was carried out from about 540 ng total RNA with a constant-region primer. What produced the TCR beta libraries was three nested multiplex PCR rounds using slightly modified ARM-PCR. In the first two PCR rounds, TRBV1-TRBV30 forward primers were paired with a C-beta reverse primer, and each round lasted approximately 10 cycles. TCRdb ran MiXCR on the multiplex PCR reads and lists one entry per CDR3 protein. The sample holds about 200,000 distinct CDR3 sequences; 65% are singletons and the top ten take around 7.1%.

V usage is TRBV11-2 and J usage is TRBJ2-1; possibly TRBD2 for D (5 bases). The TCR originated in an older woman with primary liver carcinoma and hepatitis B virus infection. Input material: peripheral blood. The CDR3 loop is CASSLSSNEHFF. DNA of the CDR3: TGCGCTAGCAGCTTAAGCTCCAATGAGCATTTCTTC.